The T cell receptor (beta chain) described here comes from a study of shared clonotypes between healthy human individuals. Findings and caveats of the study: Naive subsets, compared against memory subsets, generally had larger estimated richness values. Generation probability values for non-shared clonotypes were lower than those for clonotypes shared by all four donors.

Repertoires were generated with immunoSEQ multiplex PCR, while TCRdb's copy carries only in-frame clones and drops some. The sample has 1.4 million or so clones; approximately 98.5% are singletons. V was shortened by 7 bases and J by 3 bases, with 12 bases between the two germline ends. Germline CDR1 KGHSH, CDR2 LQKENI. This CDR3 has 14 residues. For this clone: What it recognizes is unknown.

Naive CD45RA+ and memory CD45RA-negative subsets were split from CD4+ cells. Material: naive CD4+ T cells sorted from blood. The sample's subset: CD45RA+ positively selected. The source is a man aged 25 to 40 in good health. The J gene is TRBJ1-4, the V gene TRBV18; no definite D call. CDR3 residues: CASYPGIANEKLFF. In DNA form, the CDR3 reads TGTGCCAGCTACCCGGGGATCGCTAATGAAAAACTGTTTTTT.